This T cell receptor (beta chain) emerged from a study of T cell changes during pregnancy in multiple sclerosis. Per the germline V gene, CDR1 is MDHEN and CDR2 is SYDVKM. There are 17 residues in the CDR3. With 3 bases removed from V and 7 bases from J, the gap between germline ends came to 22 bases. Sequenced by immunoSEQ multiplex PCR; TCRdb stores in-frame clones only, minus some. The table shows some 97,000 clones, with roughly nine tenths occurring only once. This specimen was peripheral blood, taken in the second trimester of pregnancy. The clonotype comes from a female donor with multiple sclerosis, enrolled in a pregnancy study. This chain connects TRBV28 to TRBJ2-1; the D gene is possibly TRBD2 (7 bases). The CDR3 coding sequence is TGTGCCAGCAGTTTGGGGGGGGGACACGGGGTCAGGAATGAGCAGTTCTTC. Protein sequence: CASSLGGGHGVRNEQFF.